The clone carrying this T cell receptor beta chain showed up just a few times. CDR1 is SSHAT and CDR2 is FNYEAQ in the germline V gene (reference sequence). Trimming cost V 2 bases and J 5 bases; bases outside gene matches: 8. The CDR3 contains 15 residues. The data are from a study of blood T cell repertoires in COVID-19. As for the study in general: The analysed material was cDNA or gDNA that came from T cells, B-cell-depleted T cells, or PBMCs.

Authors' data handling: Counts of nucleated cells, estimated from reference gene primer amplification, were obtained. Assay used: immunoSEQ multiplex PCR; TCRdb lists only in-frame clones, some missing. V, J and clone size derive from that table, while D and trimming were established from the DNA sequence. The data hold around 130,000 clones, with approximately 80% observed a single time. What was sequenced was peripheral blood. The sequence was obtained from a woman aged 60 to 75 with acute or convalescent COVID-19. The J gene is TRBJ2-5, the V gene TRBV7-7; 7 positions agree with TRBD1. The DNA of the CDR3 is TGTGCCAGCAGCTTACGTCGACAGGGCGGGGAGACCCAGTACTTC. It encodes CASSLRRQGGETQYF.